This T cell receptor beta chain originates from a study of breast tumors, draining lymph nodes, adjacent tissues. Study-wide findings and caveats: Tumor T cell lymph node origin was a supported hypothesis, not proven.

A single record per CDR3 protein comes from TCRdb applying MiXCR to the multiplex PCR reads. The sample holds 150,000 to 200,000 distinct CDR3 sequences; roughly 30% are singletons and the top ten take 3.5% to 4.5%. With regard to this clonotype: Its antigen is still unknown.

Breast cancer patients provided tissue from their axillary draining lymph nodes. This CDR3 comprises 11 residues. Between the trimmed V and J ends, which lost 5 bases and 7 bases, there was a span of 8 bases. The clonotype was recovered from a female donor with breast cancer. Some clones in this sample may be carry-over from other donors' samples. The sample consisted of axillary lymph node tissue. The V call is TRBV12-3 or TRBV12-4, the J call TRBJ2-5; D is unclear. CDR3 DNA: TGTGCCAGCAGTCCCTCTGGGACCCAGTACTTC. The encoded protein is CASSPSGTQYF.